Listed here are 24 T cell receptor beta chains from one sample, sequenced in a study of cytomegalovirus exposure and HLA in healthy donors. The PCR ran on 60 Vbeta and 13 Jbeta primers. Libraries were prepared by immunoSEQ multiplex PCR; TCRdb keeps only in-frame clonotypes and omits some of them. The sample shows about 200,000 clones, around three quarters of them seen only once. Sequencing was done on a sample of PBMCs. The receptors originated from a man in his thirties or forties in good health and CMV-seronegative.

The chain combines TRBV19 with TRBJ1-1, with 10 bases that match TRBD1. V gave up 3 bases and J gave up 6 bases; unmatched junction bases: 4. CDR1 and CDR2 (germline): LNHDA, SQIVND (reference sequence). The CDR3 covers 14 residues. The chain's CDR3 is CASSIRQGASEAFF. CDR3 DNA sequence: TGTGCCAGTAGTATCCGACAGGGGGCGTCTGAAGCTTTCTTT.

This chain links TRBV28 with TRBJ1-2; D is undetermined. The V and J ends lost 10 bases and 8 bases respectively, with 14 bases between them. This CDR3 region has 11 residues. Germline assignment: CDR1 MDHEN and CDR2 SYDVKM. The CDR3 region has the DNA TGTGCCATCCTGGGTGAGGAGGGCTACACCTTC. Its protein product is CAILGEEGYTF.

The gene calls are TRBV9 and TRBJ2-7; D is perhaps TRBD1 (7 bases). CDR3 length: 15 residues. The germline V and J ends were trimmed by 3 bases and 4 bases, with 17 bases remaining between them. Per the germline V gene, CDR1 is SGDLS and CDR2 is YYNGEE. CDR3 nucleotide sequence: TGTGCCAGCAGCGGAGGGGGGACAGCATTTTACGAGCAGTACTTC. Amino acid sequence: CASSGGGTAFYEQYF. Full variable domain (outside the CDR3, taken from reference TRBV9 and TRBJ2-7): DSGVTQTPKHLITATGQRVTLRCSPRSGDLSVYWYQQSLDQGLQFLIQYYNGEERAKGNILERFSAQQFPDLHSELNLSSLELGDSALYFCASSGGGTAFYEQYFGPGTRLTVT.

CDR3 sequence (DNA): TGTGCCAGCAGCCAAGCCGTGGGCGCTCTAGCCAAAAACATTCAGTACTTC. This codes for CASSQAVGALAKNIQYF. This rearrangement joins TRBV14 to TRBJ2-4; D not resolved. From germline, CDR1 is SGHDN and CDR2 FVKESK. The ends were cut back, 1 base at V and 0 bases at J, with 13 bases in the middle. The CDR3 loop spans 17 amino acids.

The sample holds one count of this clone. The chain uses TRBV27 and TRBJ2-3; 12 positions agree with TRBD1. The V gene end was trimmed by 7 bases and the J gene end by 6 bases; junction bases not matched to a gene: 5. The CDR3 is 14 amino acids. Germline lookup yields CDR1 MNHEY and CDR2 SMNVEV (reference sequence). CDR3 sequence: CASKGTGGFDTQYF. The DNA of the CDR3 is TGTGCCAGCAAGGGGACAGGGGGCTTCGATACGCAGTATTTT.

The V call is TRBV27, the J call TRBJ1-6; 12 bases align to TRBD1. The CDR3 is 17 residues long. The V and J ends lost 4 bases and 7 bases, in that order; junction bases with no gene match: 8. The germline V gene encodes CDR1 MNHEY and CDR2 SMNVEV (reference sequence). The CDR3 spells CASSSLSGTGGNSPLHF. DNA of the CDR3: TGTGCCAGCAGTTCCCTATCCGGGACAGGGGGCAATTCACCCCTCCACTTT.

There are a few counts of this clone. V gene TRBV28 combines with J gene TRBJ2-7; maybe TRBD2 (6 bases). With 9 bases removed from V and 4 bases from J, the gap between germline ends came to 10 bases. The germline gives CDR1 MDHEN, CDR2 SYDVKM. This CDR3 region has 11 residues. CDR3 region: CASSGTYEQYF. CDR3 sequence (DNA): TGTGCCAGTAGCGGTACGTACGAGCAGTACTTC.

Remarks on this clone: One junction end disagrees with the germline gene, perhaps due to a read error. In nucleotides, the CDR3 is TGCGCCAGCGGCTTCGGACAGGGGAATGAAAAACTGTTTTTT. Amino acids: CASGFGQGNEKLFF. The chain combines TRBV5-1 with TRBJ1-4, with TRBD1 matching over 9 bases. There are 14 residues in the CDR3. The germline gives CDR1 SGHRS, CDR2 YFSETQ.

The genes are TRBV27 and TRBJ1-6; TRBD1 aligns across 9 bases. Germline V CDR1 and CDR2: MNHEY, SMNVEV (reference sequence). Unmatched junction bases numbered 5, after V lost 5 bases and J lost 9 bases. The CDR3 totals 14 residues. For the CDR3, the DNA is TGTGCCAGCAGTCCGACAGGGGGGAGTTCACCCCTCCACTTT. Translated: CASSPTGGSSPLHF.

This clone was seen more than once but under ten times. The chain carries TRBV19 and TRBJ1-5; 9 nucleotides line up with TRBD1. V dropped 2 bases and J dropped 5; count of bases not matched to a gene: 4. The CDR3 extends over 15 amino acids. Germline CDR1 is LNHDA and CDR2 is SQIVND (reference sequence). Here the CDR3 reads CASSIFDRGDQPQHF. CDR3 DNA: TGTGCCAGTAGTATATTTGACAGGGGGGATCAGCCCCAGCATTTT.

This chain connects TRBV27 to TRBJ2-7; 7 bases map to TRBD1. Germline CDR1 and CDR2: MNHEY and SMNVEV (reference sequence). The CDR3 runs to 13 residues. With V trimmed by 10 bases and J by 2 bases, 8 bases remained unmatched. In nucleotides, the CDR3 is TGTGCCACCAACCGGGACAGTGCCTACGAGCAGTACTTC. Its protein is CATNRDSAYEQYF.

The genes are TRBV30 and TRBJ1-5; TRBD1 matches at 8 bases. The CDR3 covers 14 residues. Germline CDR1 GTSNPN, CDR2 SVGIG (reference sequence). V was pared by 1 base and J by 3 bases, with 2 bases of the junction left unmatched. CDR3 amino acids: CAWSDRGNNQPQHF. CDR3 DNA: TGTGCCTGGAGTGACAGGGGGAACAATCAGCCCCAGCATTTT.

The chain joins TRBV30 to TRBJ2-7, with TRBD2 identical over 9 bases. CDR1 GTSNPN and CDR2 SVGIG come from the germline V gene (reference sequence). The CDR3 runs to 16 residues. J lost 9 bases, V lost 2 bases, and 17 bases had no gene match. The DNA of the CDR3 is TGTGCCTGGAGTCTCGGGGGGCTAGCGGGAAACAAAGGGCAGTACTTC. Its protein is CAWSLGGLAGNKGQYF.

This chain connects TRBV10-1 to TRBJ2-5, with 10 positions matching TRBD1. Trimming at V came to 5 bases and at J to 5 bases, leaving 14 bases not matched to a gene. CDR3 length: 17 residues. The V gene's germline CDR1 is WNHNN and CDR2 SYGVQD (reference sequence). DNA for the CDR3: TGCGCCAGCAGTCCAGGCGCAGGACAGGGGGTTTTGGAGACCCAGTACTTC. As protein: CASSPGAGQGVLETQYF.

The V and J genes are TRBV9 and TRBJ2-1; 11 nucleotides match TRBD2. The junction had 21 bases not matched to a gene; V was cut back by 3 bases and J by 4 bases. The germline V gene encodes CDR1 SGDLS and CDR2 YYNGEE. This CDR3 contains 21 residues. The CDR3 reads CASSGVALGGTSGQAYNEQFF. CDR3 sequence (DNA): TGTGCCAGCAGCGGTGTAGCCCTGGGTGGGACTAGCGGACAAGCATACAATGAGCAGTTCTTC.

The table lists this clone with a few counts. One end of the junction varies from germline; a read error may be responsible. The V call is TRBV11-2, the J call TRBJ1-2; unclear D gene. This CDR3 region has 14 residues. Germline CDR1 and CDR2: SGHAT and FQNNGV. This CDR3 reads CASSLDLSYYGYPF. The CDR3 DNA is TGTGCCAGCAGCTTAGATCTTTCCTACTATGGCTACCCCTTC.

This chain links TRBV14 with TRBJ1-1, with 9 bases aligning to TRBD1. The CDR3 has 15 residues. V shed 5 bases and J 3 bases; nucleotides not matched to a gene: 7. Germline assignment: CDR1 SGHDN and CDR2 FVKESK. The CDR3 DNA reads TGTGCCAGCAGCAATTTGGGACAGGGAGACACTGAAGCTTTCTTT. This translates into CASSNLGQGDTEAFF.

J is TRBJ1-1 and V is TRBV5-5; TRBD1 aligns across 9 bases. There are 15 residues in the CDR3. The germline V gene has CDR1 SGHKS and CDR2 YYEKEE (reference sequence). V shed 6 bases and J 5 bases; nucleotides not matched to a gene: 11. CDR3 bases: TGTGCCAGCAACCCTTGGGGACAGGGATATACTGAAGCTTTCTTT. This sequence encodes CASNPWGQGYTEAFF.

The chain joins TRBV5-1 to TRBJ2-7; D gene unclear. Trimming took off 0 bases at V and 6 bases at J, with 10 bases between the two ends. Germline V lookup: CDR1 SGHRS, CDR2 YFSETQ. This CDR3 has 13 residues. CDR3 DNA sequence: TGCGCCAGCAGCTTGGAAATATTTAGCGAGCAGTACTTC. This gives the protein CASSLEIFSEQYF. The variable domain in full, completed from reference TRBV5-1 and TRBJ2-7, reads KAGVTQTPRYLIKTRGQQVTLSCSPISGHRSVSWYQQTPGQGLQFLFEYFSETQRNKGNFPGRFSGRQFSNSRSEMNVSTLELGDSALYLCASSLEIFSEQYFGPGTRLTVT.

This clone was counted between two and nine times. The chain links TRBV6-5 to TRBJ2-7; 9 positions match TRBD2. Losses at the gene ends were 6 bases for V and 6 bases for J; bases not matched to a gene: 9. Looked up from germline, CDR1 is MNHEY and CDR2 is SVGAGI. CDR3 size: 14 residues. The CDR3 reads CASSSGLAWSEQYF. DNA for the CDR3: TGTGCCAGCAGCTCGGGACTAGCTTGGTCCGAGCAGTACTTC.

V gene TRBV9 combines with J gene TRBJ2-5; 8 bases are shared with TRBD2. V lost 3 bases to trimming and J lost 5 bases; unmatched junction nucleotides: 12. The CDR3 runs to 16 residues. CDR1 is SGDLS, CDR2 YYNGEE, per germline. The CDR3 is CASSERSGSFMETQYF. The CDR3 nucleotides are TGTGCCAGCAGCGAACGGAGCGGGAGTTTTATGGAGACCCAGTACTTC.

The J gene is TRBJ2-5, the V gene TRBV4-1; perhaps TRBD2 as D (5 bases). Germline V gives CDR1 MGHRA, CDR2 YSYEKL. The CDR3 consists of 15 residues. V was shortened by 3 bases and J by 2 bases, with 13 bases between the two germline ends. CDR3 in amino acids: CASSHAQRIQETQYF. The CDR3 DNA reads TGCGCCAGCAGCCACGCTCAGCGGATTCAAGAGACCCAGTACTTC.

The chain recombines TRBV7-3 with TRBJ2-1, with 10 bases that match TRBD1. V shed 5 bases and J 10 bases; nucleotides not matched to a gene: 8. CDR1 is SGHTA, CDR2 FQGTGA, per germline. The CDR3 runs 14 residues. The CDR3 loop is CASSLRQGALEQFF. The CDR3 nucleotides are TGTGCCAGCAGCCTACGACAGGGGGCATTGGAGCAGTTCTTC.

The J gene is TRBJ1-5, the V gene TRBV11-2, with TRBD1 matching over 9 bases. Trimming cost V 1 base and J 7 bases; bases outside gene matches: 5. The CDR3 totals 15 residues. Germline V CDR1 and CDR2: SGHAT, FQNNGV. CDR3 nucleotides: TGTGCCAGCAGCTTAGCGGGACAGGGCGTACAGCCCCAGCATTTT. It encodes CASSLAGQGVQPQHF.